The present T cell receptor (beta chain) was sequenced within a study of beta chain features in type 1 diabetes. Reverse transcribing all isolated RNA meant expressed TCRB transcripts were sequenced. An average approximately 4 million reads came from naive, central memory and regulatory T cell samples. This table comes from immunoSEQ multiplex PCR, and its TCRdb copy is limited to in-frame clones, with some not included. Of 250,000 to 350,000 clones listed, roughly 13% are singletons. As for this clone: Its target is unknown.

Study-wide results and caveats: People with Type 1 diabetes carried modestly yet significantly shorter TCRB CDR3s in all four CD4+ subsets. Lower insertion and higher deletion counts appeared at VDJ junctions in type 1 diabetes patients.

The sequencing sample was made of naive CD4+ T cells from blood. This receptor was obtained from a man aged 30-40 years with type 1 diabetes.

The CDR3 reads CASSVGLEAPYEQYF. The DNA for the CDR3 is TGTGCCAGCAGCGTAGGTCTGGAGGCCCCCTACGAGCAGTACTTC. The chain uses TRBV9 and TRBJ2-7; perhaps TRBD2 as D (5 bases). Trimming stripped 0 bases from V and 2 bases from J, with 12 bases between. CDR3 length: 15 residues. Per the germline V gene, CDR1 is SGDLS and CDR2 is YYNGEE.